This TCR beta chain was found in a study of T-cell reconstitution after alpha-beta-depleted transplantation in children. Study-level results: Newly produced T cells mostly accounted for T-cell counts and diversity one year post-transplant. Surviving recipient T cells and intrathymic progenitors accounted for some patients' high TCRbeta diversity at day 60. Reportedly, only several hundred clones from non-depleted graft cells drove alpha-beta T-cell counts at about two months.

This clonotype was seen a handful of times. What it binds is unknown. V was trimmed by 3 bases and J by 4 bases, leaving 11 bases between them. Germline V gene lookup returns CDR1 SGHKS and CDR2 YYEKEE (reference sequence). The CDR3 totals 14 residues. Unique molecular identifiers were used in preparing the TCRbeta library. TCRdb re-derived calls from the PCR reads in MiXCR, one entry per CDR3 protein. This table has a few hundred thousand distinct CDR3 sequences, 25% to 30% appearing once. The chain links TRBV5-5 to TRBJ1-5; D ambiguous. Here the sequenced sample was PBMCs, taken before TCRalphabeta/CD19-depleted stem cell transplant. The source is a boy under two years old with Wiskott-Aldrich syndrome, due to receive a stem cell transplant. CDR3 DNA: TGTGCCAGCAGCTCTGCCTCGATTAATCAGCCCCAGCATTTT. As protein: CASSSASINQPQHF.